This entry lists 3 T cell receptor beta chains sequenced from one sample in a study of OX40 agonist ivuxolimab in advanced cancers. The table came from immunoSEQ multiplex PCR; TCRdb's copy has only in-frame clones and leaves some out. The table includes about 77,000 clones, roughly 86% detected once. The material sequenced was CD4+ or CD8+ T cells sorted from blood, taken in a trial of the OX40 agonist ivuxolimab. The receptors stem from an adult with an advanced solid tumor such as melanoma, head and neck, liver or kidney cancer.

This sequence joins TRBV7-8 and TRBJ1-1, with TRBD1 identical over 10 bases. CDR1 and CDR2 from the germline V gene are SGHVS and FQNEAQ. This CDR3 region has 19 residues. The trim removed 1 base at V and 3 bases at J, leaving 14 bases unmatched. CDR3 region: CASSLGGWGQGRQDTEAFF. Here the CDR3 DNA reads TGTGCCAGCAGCTTAGGGGGTTGGGGACAGGGGCGTCAGGACACTGAAGCTTTCTTT.

This chain connects TRBV5-4 to TRBJ1-2; weak D call: TRBD1 (5 bases). The CDR3 is 14 residues long. The V end was cut by 4 bases, the J end by 4 bases, with 14 bases between. Germline loops: CDR1 SGHNT, CDR2 YYREEE (reference sequence). Here the CDR3 DNA reads TGTGCCAGCAGCCCACGACAGTCGGGCTATGGCTACACCTTC. Protein sequence: CASSPRQSGYGYTF.

This clone is a singleton in its sample. The chain has TRBV5-6 and TRBJ1-6; 9 bases are shared with TRBD1. The CDR3 is 16 amino acids. V gave up 4 bases and J gave up 8 bases; unmatched junction bases: 10. The germline V gene has CDR1 SGHDT and CDR2 YYEEEE. The CDR3 spells CASSHAGTGLDSPLHF. The CDR3 DNA is TGTGCCAGCAGCCACGCTGGGACAGGGCTGGATTCACCCCTCCACTTT.